This T cell receptor beta chain was documented in a study of T cells after yellow fever vaccination (dated by TCRdb to the late 2010s). In terms of the full investigation: Libraries from fractions with low cell numbers were prepared with the SMART-Seq v4 Ultra Low Input RNA kit. Bulk TCR alpha and beta repertoires were sequenced longitudinally to track T-cell clones before and after primary and booster YFV17D yellow fever vaccination. Two healthy male donors made up the cohort, one aged 18 to 30 years and the other aged 30 to 39 years. Blood was drawn at multiple timepoints before and after primary and secondary immunization, with bulk PBMC replicates and cell subsets isolated. Results and caveats for the whole study, not just this receptor: A small fraction of clonotypes showed up in both the CD4 and CD8 compartments, probably as a result of convergent recombination. Because only a couple of donors were included in the study, the extent to which the findings can be generalized is limited. Most clones expanded after primary vaccination were re-detected after the booster (96% of CD4 and around 88% of CD8), suggesting broad memory maintenance. Compared with the primary T-cell response, the secondary T-cell response was weaker but faster, peaking on day 5 rather than day 15. Computational filtering was required because FACS-sorted repertoires could contain abundant contaminating clonotypes from the bulk population.

For CDR1 and CDR2, the germline V gene lists LGHNA and YSLEER. The CDR3 contains 16 residues, cysteine and phenylalanine counted. Just CDR3 DNA is preserved here, 48 bases in frame from base 1. From V the trimming removes 0 bases and from J it removes 4 bases, while the gene matches leave 1 base of the junction unaccounted for. Taken with the paper, the label for treatment or condition translates to: live attenuated yellow fever vaccine strain. PBMCs were isolated from peripheral blood using a standard Ficoll-Paque protocol. Dynabeads CD4 and CD8 positive selection kits were used to isolate CD4 and CD8 T-cell fractions. TriZol was used to extract RNA from bulk PBMCs, from CD4 and CD8 fractions, and from dextramer-positive and dextramer-negative fractions. Synthesis of TCR cDNA relied on 5'RACE template switching, a step that introduced a universal primer site along with unique molecular identifiers. Priming for cDNA synthesis came from both the TCR alpha and TCR beta constant segments. Libraries were amplified in two PCR steps, with sample barcodes and sequencing adapters added in the second step. Sequencing of the libraries was done on either Illumina HiSeq 2500 (2x100 bp) or NovaSeq (2x150 bp). On the study's bioinformatics: Reads were demultiplexed and collapsed into UMI consensus sequences with MIGEC, and V(D)J alignment was performed with MiXCR. Using edgeR on replicate PBMC samples, clonotypes were called vaccine-responding if FDR was below 0.01 and the log2 fold change was above 5 up to day 15. Bulk clonotypes were assigned CD4 or CD8 identity according to which sequenced CD4 or CD8 repertoire held them at higher abundance. TCRdb redid the processing of the public reads, applying fastp at Q25 and MiXCR, and retained in-frame beta chains. Rows with one shared CDR3 protein collapse into an entry with the most common genes and DNA. The V and J calls were not made by the authors but by TCRdb's processing. The sample table holds roughly 60,000 distinct CDR3 sequences, of which about 6.6% were seen once. Clones ranked in the top ten supply about 40% of the sample.

Within its sample, this clonotype is large (0.1 to 1%). Which antigen it targets is not known. Per-base quality was not reported, and no clone a single base away is much larger than it. Here the sequenced sample was CD8+ T cells sorted from PBMCs, taken on the day of the first yellow fever vaccination. The chain couples TRBV4-3 to TRBJ2-1, with 12 bases aligning to TRBD2. The receptor was isolated from a man younger than 35 who received the YFV17D yellow fever vaccine. The CDR3 has the sequence CASSQETSGGYNEQFF. The DNA is TGCGCCAGCAGCCAAGAAACTAGCGGGGGGTACAATGAGCAGTTCTTC.